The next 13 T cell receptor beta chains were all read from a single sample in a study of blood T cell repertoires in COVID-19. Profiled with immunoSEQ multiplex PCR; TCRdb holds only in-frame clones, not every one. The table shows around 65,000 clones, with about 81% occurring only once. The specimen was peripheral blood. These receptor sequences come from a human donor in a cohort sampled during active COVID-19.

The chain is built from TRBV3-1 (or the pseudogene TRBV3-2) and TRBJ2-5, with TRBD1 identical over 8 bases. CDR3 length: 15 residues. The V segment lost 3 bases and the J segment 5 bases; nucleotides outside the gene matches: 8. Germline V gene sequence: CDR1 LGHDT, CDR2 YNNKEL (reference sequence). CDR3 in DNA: TGTGCCAGCAGCCAGAAAGGCAGGGGGCGGGAGACCCAGTACTTC. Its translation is CASSQKGRGRETQYF.

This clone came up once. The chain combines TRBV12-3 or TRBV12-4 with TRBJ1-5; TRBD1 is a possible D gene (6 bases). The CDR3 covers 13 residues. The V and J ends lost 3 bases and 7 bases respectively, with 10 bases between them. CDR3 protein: CASSLGAQQPQHF. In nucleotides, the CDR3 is TGTGCCAGCAGTTTGGGGGCTCAACAGCCCCAGCATTTT.

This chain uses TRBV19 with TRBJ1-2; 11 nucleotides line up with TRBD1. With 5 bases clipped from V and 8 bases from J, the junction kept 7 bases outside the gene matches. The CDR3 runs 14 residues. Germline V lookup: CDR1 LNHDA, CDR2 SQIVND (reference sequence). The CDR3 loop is CASSGGQGAQGYTF. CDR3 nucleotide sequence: TGTGCCAGTAGTGGCGGACAGGGGGCCCAAGGCTACACCTTC. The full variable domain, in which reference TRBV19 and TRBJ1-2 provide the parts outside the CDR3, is DGGITQSPKYLFRKEGQNVTLSCEQNLNHDAMYWYRQDPGQGLRLIYYSQIVNDFQKGDIAEGYSVSREKKESFPLTVTSAQKNPTAFYLCASSGGQGAQGYTFGSGTRLTVV.

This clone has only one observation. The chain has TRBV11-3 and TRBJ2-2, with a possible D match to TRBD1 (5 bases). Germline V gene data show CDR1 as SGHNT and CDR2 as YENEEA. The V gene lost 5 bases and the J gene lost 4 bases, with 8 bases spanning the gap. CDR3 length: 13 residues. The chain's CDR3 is CASSPGPTGELFF. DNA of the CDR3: TGTGCCAGCAGCCCAGGGCCCACCGGGGAGCTGTTTTTT. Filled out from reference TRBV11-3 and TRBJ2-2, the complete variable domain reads EAGVVQSPRYKIIEKKQPVAFWCNPISGHNTLYWYLQNLGQGPELLIRYENEEAVDDSQLPKDRFSAERLKGVDSTLKIQPAELGDSAVYLCASSPGPTGELFFGEGSRLTVL.

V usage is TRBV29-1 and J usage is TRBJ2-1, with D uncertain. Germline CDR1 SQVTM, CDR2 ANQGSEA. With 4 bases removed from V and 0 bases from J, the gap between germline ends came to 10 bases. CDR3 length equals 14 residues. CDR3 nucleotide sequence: TGCAGCGTTGGACTCAGCAGCTCCTACAATGAGCAGTTCTTC. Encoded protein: CSVGLSSSYNEQFF.

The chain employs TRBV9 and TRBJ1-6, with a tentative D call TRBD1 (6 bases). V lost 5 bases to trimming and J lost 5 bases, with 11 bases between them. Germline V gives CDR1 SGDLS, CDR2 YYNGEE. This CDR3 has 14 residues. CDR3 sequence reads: CASSSGTNNSPLHF. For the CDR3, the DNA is TGTGCCAGCAGTTCCGGGACAAATAATTCACCCCTCCACTTT.

The CDR3 loop is CASSLGLADQETQYF. CDR3 in DNA: TGTGCCAGCAGCTTGGGACTAGCAGATCAAGAGACCCAGTACTTC. This chain connects TRBV7-6 to TRBJ2-5, with 9 positions matching TRBD2. CDR1 is SGHVS and CDR2 is FNYEAQ in the germline V gene. V lost 3 bases to trimming and J lost 2 bases; unmatched junction nucleotides: 4. This CDR3 has 15 residues.

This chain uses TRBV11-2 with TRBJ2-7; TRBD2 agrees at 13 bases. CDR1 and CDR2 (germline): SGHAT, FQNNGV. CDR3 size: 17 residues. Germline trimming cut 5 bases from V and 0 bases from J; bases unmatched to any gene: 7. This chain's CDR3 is CASSRTSGRRGSYEQYF. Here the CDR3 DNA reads TGTGCCAGCAGCCGGACTAGCGGGAGACGGGGCTCCTACGAGCAGTACTTC.

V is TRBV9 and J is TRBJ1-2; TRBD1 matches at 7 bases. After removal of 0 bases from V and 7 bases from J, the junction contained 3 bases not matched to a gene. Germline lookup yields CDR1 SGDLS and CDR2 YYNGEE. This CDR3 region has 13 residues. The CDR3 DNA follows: TGTGCCAGCAGCGTAGCGACAGGGTCTGGCTACACCTTC. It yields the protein CASSVATGSGYTF.

CDR3 DNA: TGTGCCAGCAGCCAGGATAATTCACCCCTCCACTTT. Translating gives CASSQDNSPLHF. J is TRBJ1-6 and V is TRBV7-9; D unclear. V lost 5 bases and J lost 5, with 4 bases in between. The CDR3 has 12 amino acids. Per germline, CDR1 SEHNR and CDR2 FQNEAQ (reference sequence).

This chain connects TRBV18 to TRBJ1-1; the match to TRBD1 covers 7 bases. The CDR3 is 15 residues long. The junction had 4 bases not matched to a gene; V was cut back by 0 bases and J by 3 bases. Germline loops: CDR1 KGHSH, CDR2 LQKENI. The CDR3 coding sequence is TGTGCCAGCTCACCACCGTCCCAGGGGGACACTGAAGCTTTCTTT. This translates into CASSPPSQGDTEAFF.

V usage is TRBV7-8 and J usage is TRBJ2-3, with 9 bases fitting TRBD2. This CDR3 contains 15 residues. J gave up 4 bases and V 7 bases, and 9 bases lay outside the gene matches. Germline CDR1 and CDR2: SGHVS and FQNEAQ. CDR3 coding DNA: TGTGCCAGCACCCCGTCTAGCGGGAAGGCAGATACGCAGTATTTT. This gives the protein CASTPSSGKADTQYF.

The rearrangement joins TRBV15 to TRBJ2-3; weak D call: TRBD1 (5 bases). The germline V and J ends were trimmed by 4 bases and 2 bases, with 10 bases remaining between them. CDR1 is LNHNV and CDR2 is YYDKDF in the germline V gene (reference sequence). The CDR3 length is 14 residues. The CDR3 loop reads CATSKAGNTDTQYF. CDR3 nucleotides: TGTGCCACCAGCAAGGCAGGGAACACAGATACGCAGTATTTT.